This paragraph covers one T cell receptor (beta chain) sequence. Its antigen is not yet known. No clone much larger than this one lies a single base away; base qualities are absent. These data belong to a study of T cell responses to AZD1222 COVID-19 vaccine (dated by TCRdb to the early 2020s). Concerning the study at large: AZD1222 recipients whose second dose came at about 4 weeks and those whose second dose came at about 12 weeks were combined into one group, since spike-specific TCR depth and breadth did not differ between the two schedules. Trial participants were enrolled into age subgroups of 18-55, 56-69 and 70-plus years, which contained roughly 150, 30 and 60 TCR-sequenced participants, respectively. TCR sequencing covered over 230 trial participants: about 210 given two doses of AZD1222 and 26 given two doses of MenACWY control vaccine. The paper's findings and limits, for the study overall: Reportedly, close to half of the unique spike-specific TCRs recognized epitopes lying outside the regions that are mutated in the B.1.351 and B.1.1.7 variants. Only a handful of AZD1222 recipients were SARS-CoV-2 seropositive at baseline, limiting conclusions about previously exposed vaccinees. A significant rise in spike-specific TCR breadth and depth was observed after two AZD1222 doses relative to day 0 and relative to MenACWY recipients. No day 14 peak-response samples were available, so repertoires were characterized only after the peak T cell response. The 56-69-year group was small, and its depth increase did not reach significance, likely because of low power. Vaccine-associated CD4 TCRs spanned the whole spike protein, with dominant responses in regions 160-218 and 743-854. Participants were mostly white British and included more females than males, and it was suggested by the authors that clonal diversity may have been underestimated.

The sample's time point label, decoded: baseline before first vaccination. Vaccinee samples were obtained from the UK trials COV001 and COV002, which included a single-blind randomized controlled phase 2/3 trial of AZD1222 (ChAdOx1 nCoV-19) in healthy adults. For TCRbeta chain sequencing, PBMC samples were collected from trial participants at day 0 and at day 28 after the second dose. The CDR3 regions of human TCRbeta chains were analyzed by immunosequencing. Per the source publication's procedure: Repertoire TCRs were checked for matches against a reference library of SARS-CoV-2-specific TCRs that had been generated using the MIRA antigen-specificity platform. Breadth was defined as the fraction of unique TCRs that were SARS-CoV-2-associated. Depth was defined as the fraction of total T cells that were SARS-CoV-2-associated. Using the MIRA data, every spike-specific TCR was mapped to the spike region that the TCR reacted to and assigned to either a CD4 or a CD8 class. Log10-transformed breadth and depth values were compared by one-way ANOVA with Sidak's multiple comparisons tests. The table comes from immuneACCESS by way of TCRdb, which keeps in-frame sequences with V and J called. Part of the clones is missing from these tables; in studies checked, under half for an unresolved V gene and the rest for unknown reasons. The DNA was the basis for D and trimming; V, J and clone size are from that table. This sample gives under 120,000 clones in total; around 94% of them show up just once. Together, the top ten hold approximately 2.2% of the sample.

V is pruned by 3 bases and J by 6 bases, leaving 2 bases of the junction without a gene match. The germline V gene encodes CDR1 SQVTM and CDR2 ANQGSEA. Spanning cysteine to phenylalanine, the CDR3 consists of 13 amino acids. Solely the CDR3 DNA is kept, with 39 bases framed from the first base. The TCR originated in an adult in good health. This receptor chain uses TRBV29-1 and TRBJ2-1, with 10 central nucleotides matching TRBD2. Sample: peripheral blood, taken on day 0 of AZD1222 vaccination. The DNA sequence is as follows: TGCAGCGTTGACAGGACTAGCGGCAATGAGCAGTTCTTC. This encodes CSVDRTSGNEQFF.